What follows are 11 T cell receptor beta chains derived from one specimen sequenced in a study of CD8+ T cells in alopecia areata. This sample's treatment: oral pan-JAK inhibitor, 5-10 mg twice daily. The sequencing template was cDNA reverse transcribed from extracted RNA. Produced via immunoSEQ multiplex PCR; TCRdb's table is partial and in-frame only. The profile shows more than 200,000 clones, around 65% of them singletons. The sequencing here drew on CD4+ T cells sorted from blood, taken at week 4, from a patient treated with tofacitinib. The origin of the receptors is a human donor with alopecia areata.

The chain couples TRBV7-2 to TRBJ2-1; 7 nucleotides line up with TRBD1. There are 13 residues in the CDR3. Germline V gene sequence: CDR1 SGHTA, CDR2 FQGNSA. V shed 4 bases, J shed 8 bases, and the junction held 5 bases outside the gene matches. For the CDR3, the DNA is TGTGCCAGCAGCTGGGACAGTTTCGATGAGCAGTTCTTC. The encoded protein is CASSWDSFDEQFF.

This clone has just a few counts. J is TRBJ2-3 and V is TRBV5-6, with D uncertain. There are 15 residues in the CDR3. CDR1 and CDR2 (germline): SGHDT, YYEEEE. Trimming shortened V by 0 bases and J by 0 bases, and 8 bases separated the two germline ends. The DNA of the CDR3 is TGTGCCAGCAGCTTGGGACCTTCTAGCACAGATACGCAGTATTTT. This gives the protein CASSLGPSSTDTQYF.

The chain is built from TRBV5-5 and TRBJ1-5, with D uncertain. The CDR3 consists of 14 residues. V was cut by 0 bases and J by 3 bases, with 7 bases left in between. Germline CDR1 and CDR2: SGHKS and YYEKEE (reference sequence). The CDR3 coding sequence is TGTGCCAGCAGCTTGGCCCACGACAATCAGCCCCAGCATTTT. Translated, it gives CASSLAHDNQPQHF.

J is TRBJ1-2 and V is TRBV6-5; D remains unclear. This CDR3 is 13 amino acids long. Germline values: CDR1 MNHEY, CDR2 SVGAGI. V gave up 5 bases and J gave up 4 bases, with 11 bases separating them. For the CDR3, the DNA is TGTGCCAGCAGTAAGAGTGAGGCCTATGGCTACACCTTC. It codes for CASSKSEAYGYTF.

This clone has just a few counts. This chain connects TRBV6-6 to TRBJ2-3; no clear D gene. CDR1 is MNHNY and CDR2 is SVGAGI in the germline V gene (reference sequence). The germline V and J ends were trimmed by 0 bases and 6 bases, with 10 bases remaining between them. CDR3 length: 14 amino acids. The CDR3 DNA follows: TGTGCCAGCAGTTACTCGGGTTCGTGGGATACGCAGTATTTT. It codes for CASSYSGSWDTQYF.

The chain combines TRBV6-6 with TRBJ1-1; D is ambiguous. This CDR3 has 12 residues. Trimming removed 8 bases from V and 0 bases from J, with 7 bases in between. Germline V gene sequence: CDR1 MNHNY, CDR2 SVGAGI (reference sequence). The DNA of the CDR3 is TGTGCCAGCGGAGAAGTGAACACTGAAGCTTTCTTT. This translates into CASGEVNTEAFF.

V and J are TRBV4-2 and TRBJ1-2; D gene unclear. This CDR3 has 15 residues. The ends were cut back, 0 bases at V and 6 bases at J, with 14 bases in the middle. CDR1 is LGHNA and CDR2 is YNFKEQ in the germline V gene. CDR3 in amino acids: CASSQDLRGGDGYTF. CDR3 in DNA: TGTGCCAGCAGCCAAGATCTTCGGGGAGGAGATGGCTACACCTTC.

The chain joins TRBV30 to TRBJ2-7; 7 positions agree with TRBD1. After removal of 4 bases from V and 3 bases from J, the junction contained 6 bases not matched to a gene. Germline V lookup: CDR1 GTSNPN, CDR2 SVGIG (reference sequence). CDR3 length: 13 residues. CDR3 residues: CAWNRGLNYEQYF. DNA of the CDR3: TGTGCCTGGAACAGGGGATTAAACTACGAGCAGTACTTC.

The V and J genes are TRBV5-6 and TRBJ1-3; TRBD1 aligns across 10 bases. The CDR3 totals 15 residues. The germline gives CDR1 SGHDT, CDR2 YYEEEE. V shed 4 bases and J 4 bases; nucleotides not matched to a gene: 5. The CDR3 here is CASSLGQGYGNTIYF. The CDR3 DNA follows: TGTGCCAGCAGCCTGGGACAGGGGTACGGAAACACCATATATTTT. Full variable domain (missing parts from reference TRBV5-6 and TRBJ1-3): DAGVTQSPTHLIKTRGQQVTLRCSPKSGHDTVSWYQQALGQGPQFIFQYYEEEERQRGNFPDRFSGHQFPNYSSELNVNALLLGDSALYLCASSLGQGYGNTIYFGEGSWLTVV.

The CDR3 DNA sequence: TGTGCCAGTAGTATCATTGATGGCTACACCTTC. Protein sequence: CASSIIDGYTF. The chain carries TRBV19 and TRBJ1-2; unclear D gene. This CDR3 is 11 amino acids long. V shed 3 bases and J shed 6 bases, with 5 bases lying between them. The germline V gene has CDR1 LNHDA and CDR2 SQIVND (reference sequence). The full variable domain, its missing parts supplied by reference TRBV19 and TRBJ1-2, is DGGITQSPKYLFRKEGQNVTLSCEQNLNHDAMYWYRQDPGQGLRLIYYSQIVNDFQKGDIAEGYSVSREKKESFPLTVTSAQKNPTAFYLCASSIIDGYTFGSGTRLTVV.

This chain links TRBV29-1 with TRBJ1-1, with D perhaps matching TRBD1 (5 bases). V gave up 6 bases and J gave up 0 bases, with 14 bases separating them. The CDR3 is made up of 14 amino acids. The V gene's germline CDR1 is SQVTM and CDR2 ANQGSEA. The CDR3 nucleotides read TGCAGCGTCTACGGGAAGGGACTGAACACTGAAGCTTTCTTT. It yields the protein CSVYGKGLNTEAFF. The full variable domain, in which reference TRBV29-1 and TRBJ1-1 provide the parts outside the CDR3, is SAVISQKPSRDICQRGTSLTIQCQVDSQVTMMFWYRQQPGQSLTLIATANQGSEATYESGFVIDKFPISRPNLTFSTLTVSNMSPEDSSIYLCSVYGKGLNTEAFFGQGTRLTVV.